This TCR beta chain was found in a study of CD8+CD57+ T cells in acquired aplastic anemia. For this clonotype: What it binds is not known.

This CDR3 contains 16 residues. The V end was cut by 5 bases, the J end by 0 bases, with 14 bases between. TCR beta VDJ and CDR3 profiling used genomic DNA as template. Using its own MiXCR run on the reads, TCRdb lists one record per CDR3 protein. This repertoire shows roughly 170,000 distinct CDR3 sequences, 45% to 60% found once; its top ten account for over 10%. Study-wide results and caveats: No significant patient-versus-control difference appeared in CD8+ Simpson's diversity.

The patients chosen for sequencing had shown expansion of CD8+CD57+ cells (detected by flow cytometry). Among the patients, all had severe acquired aplastic anemia. Source material: sorted CD4+, CD8+, or CD8+CD57+ T cells (not recorded which) from PBMCs. The J gene is TRBJ2-4, the V gene TRBV12-3 or TRBV12-4; D is perhaps TRBD2 (6 bases). This TCR came from a human donor with aplastic anemia. The CDR3 spells CASSPDSGLAKNIQYF. CDR3 in DNA: TGTGCCAGCAGTCCCGACAGCGGGTTAGCCAAAAACATTCAGTACTTC.